This entry describes one TCR beta chain. This specimen belongs to a study of control samples from healthy donors and cancer patients. Some clones are missing from TCRdb's copy, which holds only in-frame ones; the method was immunoSEQ multiplex PCR. Here the sample spans around 82,000 clones, 87% being singletons. The sequenced material came from blood. The clonotype originates from a man aged 50-60 years in good health.

The CDR3 nucleotides read TGTGCCAGCAGACTTGAGGGGGCAGGAGATACGCAGTATTTT. This codes for CASRLEGAGDTQYF. The genes are TRBV6-5 and TRBJ2-3, with 7 bases lining up with TRBD1. The CDR3 spans 14 residues. Germline assignment: CDR1 MNHEY and CDR2 SVGAGI. J lost 5 bases, V lost 6 bases, and 8 bases had no gene match.